This TCR beta chain was captured in a study of blood T cell repertoires in COVID-19. Trimming took 3 bases from V and 7 from J, leaving 22 bases between them. Germline CDR1 GTSNPN, CDR2 SVGIG (reference sequence). The CDR3 loop spans 17 amino acids. TCRdb's copy holds only in-frame clones and misses some; the assay was immunoSEQ multiplex PCR. The table records about 230,000 clones, approximately 85% of them present only once. The chain couples TRBV30 to TRBJ1-6; D possibly corresponds to TRBD1 (6 bases). This receptor was taken from a middle-aged man with acute or convalescent COVID-19. Sequencing was done on a sample of peripheral blood. CDR3 bases: TGTGCCTGGAGATTGCGGGCAGGGGTTCCGGGGAATTCACCCCTCCACTTT. It encodes CAWRLRAGVPGNSPLHF.